This TCR beta chain was recovered during a study of prognosis after radiotherapy for stage I lung cancer. The study, taken as a whole, reports: There was no determination made of whether the expanded TCR clones were tumor-specific. Gene usage of TRBV and TRBJ reportedly differed between patients with and without metastases.

The germline V and J ends were trimmed by 6 bases and 10 bases, with 18 bases remaining between them. Germline CDR1 ENHRY, CDR2 SYGVKD. The CDR3 extends over 13 amino acids. This clonotype was observed many times. Its matching antigen is unknown. Starting from genomic DNA, TCR beta CDR3 was amplified through two-round multiplex PCR. Primers specific to each TRBV and TRBJ gene drove first-round PCR. One entry per CDR3 protein results from TCRdb running MiXCR on the multiplex PCR reads. The repertoire holds more than 11,000 distinct CDR3 sequences, with 31% as singletons. Sample: PBMCs, taken before or after stereotactic body radiation therapy (not recorded which). The TCR comes from a donor aged 50 or older with non-small cell lung cancer. The genes are TRBV10-3 and TRBJ2-5, with a tentative D call TRBD1 (7 bases). CDR3 in amino acids: CAIRAETGRDQYF. As DNA, the CDR3 is TGTGCCATCAGGGCGGAGACAGGGCGGGACCAGTACTTC.